This T cell receptor beta chain was sequenced in a study of shared clonotypes between healthy human individuals. On this clone itself: What it binds is unknown.

Terminally differentiated effector memory CD45RA+ cells were excluded from the naive CD8 cells, which were CD45RO-negative and positively selected for CCR7. Findings of the study overall: Although depth was large, rarefaction showed that sequencing of the sorted subsets was incomplete.

The V end lost 5 bases, the J end lost 3 bases, and 6 bases lay between the germline ends. Germline CDR1 reads WNHNN; CDR2 reads SYGVQD (reference sequence). CDR3 length: 12 residues. Produced via immunoSEQ multiplex PCR; TCRdb's table is partial and in-frame only. The sample shows hundreds of thousands of clones, roughly 95% of them seen only once. V usage is TRBV10-1 and J usage is TRBJ2-3; D gene uncertain. The sample comprised naive CD8+ T cells sorted from blood. The TCR originated in a woman aged 25 to 45 in good health. Written as DNA, the CDR3 is TGCGCCAGCAGTTACGGAACAGATACGCAGTATTTT. Protein product: CASSYGTDTQYF.